This T cell receptor beta chain came from a study of blood T cell repertoires in COVID-19. Study at large: Samples representing acute and convalescent COVID-19 were sourced from the United States, Italy and Spain.

Germline V gene lookup returns CDR1 LNHDA and CDR2 SQIVND (reference sequence). The trim removed 9 bases at V and 6 bases at J, leaving 10 bases unmatched. The CDR3 has 13 amino acids. Authors' processing steps: Reference gene primer amplification in the assay estimated nucleated cell counts. The assay was immunoSEQ multiplex PCR, and TCRdb's table has in-frame clones only and misses some. The D gene and trimming were derived from the DNA, and the V and J assignments and clone size from that table. The table lists roughly 230,000 clones, about nine tenths of them singletons. The specimen was peripheral blood. V and J are TRBV19 and TRBJ1-1, with 7 bases identical to TRBD1. This receptor was taken from a man in his 70s with acute or convalescent COVID-19. CDR3: CASGQGVGAEAFF. As DNA, the CDR3 is TGTGCCAGCGGCCAGGGGGTGGGTGCTGAAGCTTTCTTT.